This note documents a single TCR beta chain sequence. This specimen belongs to a study of blood T cell repertoires in COVID-19. Clones were sequenced by immunoSEQ multiplex PCR, and TCRdb holds only the in-frame ones, with some missing. The sample holds about 190,000 clones; 89% are singletons and the top ten take around 7%. The CDR3 runs to 14 residues. Germline assignment: CDR1 SGHTA and CDR2 FQGNSA. The germline V and J ends were trimmed by 3 bases and 5 bases, with 13 bases remaining between them. The sample was peripheral blood. J is TRBJ1-1 and V is TRBV7-2; no clear D gene. The source is a man aged 35 to 55 with acute or convalescent COVID-19. The CDR3 loop is CASSFREKGTEAFF. Here the CDR3 DNA reads TGTGCCAGCAGCTTTCGGGAAAAGGGAACTGAAGCTTTCTTT.